This TCR beta chain is drawn from a study of CD8 T cells in ankylosing spondylitis. This clonotype was picked up many times. No antigen is known for it. This CDR3 spans 13 amino acids. V was shortened by 6 bases and J by 7 bases, with 12 bases between the two germline ends. As the method for making TCR beta libraries, quantitative 5'-RACE with molecular barcodes was used. TCRdb redid the calling of the 5' RACE reads with MiXCR, one entry per CDR3 protein. The sample carries approximately 550,000 distinct CDR3 sequences, approximately 11% recorded once. Study-level findings and limits: Previous work reported some of these motif variants in the synovial fluid and blood of reactive arthritis. Characteristic of ankylosing spondylitis blood, it appeared, was a TCR beta motif comprising several highly homologous variants. Reportedly, disease-linked clones are significantly enriched in ankylosing spondylitis patients' matched synovial fluid.

The V call is TRBV12-3 or TRBV12-4, the J call TRBJ2-2; D may match TRBD1 or TRBD2 (5 bases each). The clonotype originates from a male donor with ankylosing spondylitis. The sample comprised blood, either unsorted or a sorted T cell fraction (not recorded which). The CDR3 spells CASSYGGSGELFF. Written as DNA, the CDR3 is TGTGCCAGCAGCTATGGGGGTAGCGGGGAGCTGTTTTTT.